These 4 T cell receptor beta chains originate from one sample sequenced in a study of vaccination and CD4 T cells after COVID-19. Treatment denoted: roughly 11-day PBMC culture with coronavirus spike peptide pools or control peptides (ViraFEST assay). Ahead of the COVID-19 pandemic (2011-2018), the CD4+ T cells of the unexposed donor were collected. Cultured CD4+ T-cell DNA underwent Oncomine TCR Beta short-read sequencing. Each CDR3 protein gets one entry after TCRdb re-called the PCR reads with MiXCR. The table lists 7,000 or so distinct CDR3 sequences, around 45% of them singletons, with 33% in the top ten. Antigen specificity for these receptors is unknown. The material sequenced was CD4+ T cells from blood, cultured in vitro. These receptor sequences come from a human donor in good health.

DNA for the CDR3: TGTGCCAGCAGCCCAAGACAGGGGCGAGAAAAACTGTTTTTT. This gives the protein CASSPRQGREKLFF. The chain joins TRBV6-1 to TRBJ1-4; 8 positions agree with TRBD1. Germline CDR1 is MNHNS and CDR2 is SASEGT. Unmatched junction bases numbered 8, after V lost 6 bases and J lost 8 bases. This CDR3 spans 14 amino acids.

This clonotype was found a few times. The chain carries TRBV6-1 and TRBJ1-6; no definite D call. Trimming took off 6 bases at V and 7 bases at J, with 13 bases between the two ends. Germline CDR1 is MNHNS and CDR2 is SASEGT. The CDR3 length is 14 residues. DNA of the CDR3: TGTGCCAGCAGCCGAACGACCCTGAATTCACCCCTCCACTTT. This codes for CASSRTTLNSPLHF.

The CDR3 loop is CAWSPSIIYGYTF. The CDR3 DNA reads as TGTGCCTGGAGCCCGTCAATTATCTATGGCTACACCTTC. The V gene is TRBV30, the J gene TRBJ1-2; no clear D gene. The CDR3 is made up of 13 amino acids. The germline V gene encodes CDR1 GTSNPN and CDR2 SVGIG (reference sequence). The V end lost 3 bases, the J end lost 4 bases, and 12 bases lay between the germline ends.

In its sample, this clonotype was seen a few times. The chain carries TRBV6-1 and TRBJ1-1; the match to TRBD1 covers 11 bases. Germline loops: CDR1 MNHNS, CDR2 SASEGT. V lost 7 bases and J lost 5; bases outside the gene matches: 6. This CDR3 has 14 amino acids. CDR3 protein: CASNPDRGRTEAFF. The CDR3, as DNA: TGTGCCAGCAACCCGGACAGGGGGCGAACTGAAGCTTTCTTT.